This passage covers 3 T cell receptor beta chains from one sample sequenced in a study of blood T cell repertoires in COVID-19. Profiled with immunoSEQ multiplex PCR; TCRdb holds only in-frame clones, not every one. The table includes approximately 97,000 clones, around 87% detected once. Sequencing input: peripheral blood. All receptors derive from a human donor in a cohort sampled during active COVID-19.

The J gene is TRBJ1-5, the V gene TRBV3-1 (or the pseudogene TRBV3-2), with a possible D match to TRBD1 (5 bases). V was pared by 0 bases and J by 6 bases, with 12 bases between. The germline V gene has CDR1 LGHDT and CDR2 YNNKEL (reference sequence). This CDR3 region has 15 residues. The CDR3 here is CASSQDSVGGQPQHF. The CDR3 bases are TGTGCCAGCAGCCAAGATTCGGTGGGGGGTCAGCCCCAGCATTTT.

The V and J genes are TRBV5-1 and TRBJ1-1, with a tentative D call TRBD1 (6 bases). There are 15 residues in the CDR3. V was clipped by 4 bases and J by 5 bases, with 18 bases between them. Germline CDR1 is SGHRS and CDR2 is YFSETQ. The CDR3 nucleotides read TGCGCCAGCAGCACGACACAGGGCCGAGGGACTGAAGCTTTCTTT. Translation gives CASSTTQGRGTEAFF.

The gene calls are TRBV5-4 and TRBJ2-7, with 10 nucleotides matching TRBD2. After removal of 1 base from V and 3 bases from J, the junction contained 7 bases not matched to a gene. The CDR3 has 16 residues. Germline V CDR1 and CDR2: SGHNT, YYREEE (reference sequence). CDR3 sequence: CASSLPSGSSYYEQYF. The CDR3, as DNA: TGTGCCAGCAGCTTGCCTAGCGGGAGTTCATACTACGAGCAGTACTTC.